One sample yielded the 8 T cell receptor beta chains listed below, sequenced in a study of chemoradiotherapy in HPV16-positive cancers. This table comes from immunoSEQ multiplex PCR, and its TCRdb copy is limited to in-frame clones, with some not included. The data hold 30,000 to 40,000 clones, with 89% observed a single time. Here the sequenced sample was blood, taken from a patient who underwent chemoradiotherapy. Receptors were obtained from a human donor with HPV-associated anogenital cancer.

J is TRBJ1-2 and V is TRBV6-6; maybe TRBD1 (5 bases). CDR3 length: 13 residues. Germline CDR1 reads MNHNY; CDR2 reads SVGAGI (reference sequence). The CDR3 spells CGAGQVANYGYTF. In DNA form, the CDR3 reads TGTGGCGCAGGGCAGGTGGCTAACTATGGCTACACCTTC.

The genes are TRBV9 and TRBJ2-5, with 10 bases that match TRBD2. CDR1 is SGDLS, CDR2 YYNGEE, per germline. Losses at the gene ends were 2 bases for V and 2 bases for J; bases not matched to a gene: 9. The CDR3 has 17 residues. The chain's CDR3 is CASSVGGGLAKQETQYF. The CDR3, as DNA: TGTGCCAGCAGCGTGGGAGGGGGACTAGCGAAACAAGAGACCCAGTACTTC.

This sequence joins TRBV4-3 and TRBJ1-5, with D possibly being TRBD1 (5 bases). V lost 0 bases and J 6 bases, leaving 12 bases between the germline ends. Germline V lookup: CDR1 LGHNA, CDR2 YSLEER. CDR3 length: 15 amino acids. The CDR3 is CASSQELQGGQPQHF. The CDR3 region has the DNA TGCGCCAGCAGCCAAGAACTTCAGGGCGGTCAGCCCCAGCATTTT.

The CDR3 spells CASSVDRGASGNTIYF. The CDR3 DNA sequence: TGTGCCAGCAGCGTAGATCGGGGGGCTAGTGGAAACACCATATATTTT. The J gene is TRBJ1-3, the V gene TRBV9, with D possibly being TRBD1 (6 bases). CDR1 SGDLS and CDR2 YYNGEE come from the germline V gene. There are 16 residues in the CDR3. V lost 0 bases and J 3 bases, leaving 13 bases between the germline ends.

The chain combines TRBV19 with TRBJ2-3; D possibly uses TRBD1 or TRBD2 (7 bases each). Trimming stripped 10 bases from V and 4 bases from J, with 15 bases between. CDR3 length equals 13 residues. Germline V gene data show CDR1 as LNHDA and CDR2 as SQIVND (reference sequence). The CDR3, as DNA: TGTGCCACTTCACCAGGGGGGGCAGATACGCAGTATTTT. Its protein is CATSPGGADTQYF.

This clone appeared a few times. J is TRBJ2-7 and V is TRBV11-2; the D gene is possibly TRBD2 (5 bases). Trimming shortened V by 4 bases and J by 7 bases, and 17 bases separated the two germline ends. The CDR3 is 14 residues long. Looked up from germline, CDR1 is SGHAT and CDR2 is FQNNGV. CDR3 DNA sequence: TGTGCCAGCAGCTCCCCAGGTGGGAGTAAGGAGCAGTACTTC. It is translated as CASSSPGGSKEQYF.

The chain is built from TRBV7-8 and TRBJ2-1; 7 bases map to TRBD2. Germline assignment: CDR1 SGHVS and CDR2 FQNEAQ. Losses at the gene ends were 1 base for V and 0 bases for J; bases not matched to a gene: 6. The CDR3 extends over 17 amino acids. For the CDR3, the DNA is TGTGCCAGCAGCTTAGGTTTGTGGGGGGGCTCCTACAATGAGCAGTTCTTC. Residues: CASSLGLWGGSYNEQFF.

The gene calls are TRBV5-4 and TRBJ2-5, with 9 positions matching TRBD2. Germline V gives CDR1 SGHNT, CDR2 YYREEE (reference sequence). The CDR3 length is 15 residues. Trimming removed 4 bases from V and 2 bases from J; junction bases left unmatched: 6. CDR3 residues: CASSPGSGRQETQYF. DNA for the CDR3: TGTGCCAGCAGCCCGGGGAGCGGGAGGCAAGAGACCCAGTACTTC.